Below, one T cell receptor (beta chain) is given with its context. Its antigen is unknown. This sample is drawn from a study of cytomegalovirus exposure and HLA in healthy donors. Study as a whole: Within the Caucasian-associated ancestry cluster were roughly 81% of the roughly 380 genotyped donors. Study-level points and caveats: In vitro, three CMV-associated chains proved specific for CMV antigens.

A multiplex PCR was run with 60 Vbeta primers and 13 Jbeta primers. Using immunoSEQ multiplex PCR, the repertoire was profiled, and TCRdb retains in-frame clones only, with some absent. The table shows around 190,000 clones, with roughly 87% occurring only once. Donors were ostensibly healthy at sampling, although undocumented immune exposures were probable. J was trimmed by 7 bases and V by 8 bases; bases with no gene match: 11. Germline V CDR1 and CDR2: MNHEY, SVGAGI. The CDR3 contains 14 residues. The TCR was taken from a boy between 2 and 10 years old in good health and CMV-seronegative. The specimen was PBMCs. The chain couples TRBV6-5 to TRBJ1-5; TRBD1 matches at 7 bases. As DNA, the CDR3 is TGTGCCAGCCGGCCCCGTACGACAGGGCAGCCCCAGCATTTT. Translation gives CASRPRTTGQPQHF.